The clone carrying this T cell receptor beta chain appeared many times. Its antigen is undetermined. Whole blood that had not been fractionated was the source of extracted total RNA. The V gene's germline CDR1 is ENHRY and CDR2 SYGVKD. The CDR3 is made up of 14 amino acids. V lost 5 bases and J lost 8; bases outside the gene matches: 7. The data stem from a study of human T cells and chemical hapten exposure. Study outcomes and limitations: Sensitizing with DPC caused no change in TCRs above 1 in 1000 frequency.

TCRdb re-called the 5' RACE reads through MiXCR, storing one row per CDR3 protein. The data show 130,000 or so distinct CDR3 sequences, 3.5% to 5% seen once. This clonotype originated in a female donor in good health. The genes are TRBV10-3 and TRBJ2-2; 8 bases match TRBD1. The CDR3 sequence: CAISKDRATGELFF. The CDR3 DNA is TGTGCCATCAGTAAGGACAGGGCAACGGGGGAGCTGTTTTTT.